This T cell receptor beta chain was sequenced during a study of T cell responses to AZD1222 COVID-19 vaccine. Across the study: Pooled samples include second doses given at about 4 or 12 weeks. Whole-study results and caveats: Spike-specific TCR breadth and depth both grew after two AZD1222 doses. Variant regions that are unmutated are reportedly the target of nearly half of spike-specific TCRs. Seropositive at baseline were only a handful of AZD1222 recipients.

The CDR3 runs 19 residues. Unmatched junction bases numbered 13, after V lost 0 bases and J lost 0 bases. Germline V gives CDR1 LGHNA, CDR2 YNFKEQ. Some clones are missing from TCRdb's copy, which holds only in-frame ones; the method was immunoSEQ multiplex PCR. This sample has about 76,000 clones; 70% to 90% occur once, and the top ten carry about a tenth. A remark on this clone: The antigen remains undetermined.

The J gene is TRBJ2-7, the V gene TRBV4-2, with 8 bases identical to TRBD2. This specimen consisted of peripheral blood, obtained on day 0 of AZD1222 vaccination. The sequence came from an adult in good health. The CDR3: CASSQDVTSGVLSSYEQYF. CDR3 sequence (DNA): TGTGCCAGCAGCCAAGATGTCACTAGCGGAGTTCTAAGCTCCTACGAGCAGTACTTC.